This T cell receptor beta chain is from a study of OX40 agonist ivuxolimab in advanced cancers. Study details: Every 2 weeks, patients got intravenous ivuxolimab at one of six dose levels (0.01-10 mg/kg). Previous treatment with anti-PD-1, anti-PD-L1 or anti-CTLA-4 therapy was allowed; about 44% had received some. Three patients responded partially, comprising one with hepatocellular carcinoma and two with cutaneous melanoma. Findings and caveats of the study: With doses of 0.1 to 3.0 mg/kg, CD4+ and CD8+ blood T cells had undergone clonal expansion by week 6.

Using immunoSEQ multiplex PCR, the repertoire was profiled, and TCRdb retains in-frame clones only, with some absent. The sample includes about 110,000 clones, about nine tenths of them seen just once. This clone was detected only once. Its antigen is not identified. Germline V CDR1 and CDR2: MDHEN, SYDVKM. CDR3 size: 13 residues. The V gene lost 3 bases and the J gene lost 5 bases, with 10 bases spanning the gap. This sample comprised CD4+ or CD8+ T cells sorted from blood, obtained in a trial of the OX40 agonist ivuxolimab. The chain is built from TRBV28 and TRBJ2-5; D call uncertain. This TCR derives from an adult with an advanced solid tumor such as melanoma, head and neck, liver or kidney cancer. The chain's CDR3 is CASSLGGPETQYF. DNA of the CDR3: TGTGCCAGCAGTTTGGGCGGACCGGAGACCCAGTACTTC.